This T cell receptor beta chain was documented in a study of cytomegalovirus exposure and HLA in healthy donors. The PCR contained 60 Vbeta and 13 Jbeta primers. The data were produced by immunoSEQ multiplex PCR, yet TCRdb's version contains in-frame clones alone and is incomplete. This table holds 130,000 to 150,000 clones, 78% found once. The CDR3 runs 15 residues. V shed 1 base, J shed 3 bases, and the junction held 5 bases outside the gene matches. CDR1 and CDR2 from the germline V gene are SGDLS and YYNGEE. The J gene is TRBJ1-1, the V gene TRBV9, with TRBD1 identical over 8 bases. The sequence was collected from a male donor in good health and CMV-seronegative. The sample comprised PBMCs. The CDR3 is CASSVSWTGYTEAFF. The DNA of the CDR3 is TGTGCCAGCAGCGTATCGTGGACAGGGTACACTGAAGCTTTCTTT.